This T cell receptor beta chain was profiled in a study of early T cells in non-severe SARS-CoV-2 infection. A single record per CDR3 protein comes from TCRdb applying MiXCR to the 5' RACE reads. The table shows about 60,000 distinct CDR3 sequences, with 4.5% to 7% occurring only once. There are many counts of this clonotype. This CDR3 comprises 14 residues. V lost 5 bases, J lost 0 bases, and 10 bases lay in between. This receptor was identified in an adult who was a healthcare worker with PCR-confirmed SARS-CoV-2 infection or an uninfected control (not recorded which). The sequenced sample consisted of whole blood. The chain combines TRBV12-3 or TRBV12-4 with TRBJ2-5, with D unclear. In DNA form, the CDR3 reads TGTGCCAGCAGTCCCCTTGGGTACCAAGAGACCCAGTACTTC. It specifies CASSPLGYQETQYF.